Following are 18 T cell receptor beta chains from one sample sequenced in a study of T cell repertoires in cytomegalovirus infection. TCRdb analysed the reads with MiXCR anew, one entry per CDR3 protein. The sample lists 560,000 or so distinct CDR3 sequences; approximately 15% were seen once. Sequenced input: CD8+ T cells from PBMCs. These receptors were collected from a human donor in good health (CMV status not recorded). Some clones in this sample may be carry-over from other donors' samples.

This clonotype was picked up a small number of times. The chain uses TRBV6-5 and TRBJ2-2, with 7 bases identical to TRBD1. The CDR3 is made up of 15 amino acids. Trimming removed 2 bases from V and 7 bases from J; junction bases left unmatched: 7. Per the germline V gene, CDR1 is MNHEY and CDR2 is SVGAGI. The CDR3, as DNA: TGTGCCAGCAGTTACACAGGGGATTTCGGCGGGGAGCTGTTTTTT. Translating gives CASSYTGDFGGELFF.

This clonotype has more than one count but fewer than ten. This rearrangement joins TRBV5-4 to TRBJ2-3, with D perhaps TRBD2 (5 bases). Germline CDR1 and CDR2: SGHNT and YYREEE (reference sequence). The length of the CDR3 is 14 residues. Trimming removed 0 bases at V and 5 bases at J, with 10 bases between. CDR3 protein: CASSLAEVEDTQYF. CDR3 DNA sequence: TGTGCCAGCAGCTTGGCGGAGGTGGAAGATACGCAGTATTTT. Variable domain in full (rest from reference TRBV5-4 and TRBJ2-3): ETGVTQSPTHLIKTRGQQVTLRCSSQSGHNTVSWYQQALGQGPQFIFQYYREEENGRGNFPPRFSGLQFPNYSSELNVNALELDDSALYLCASSLAEVEDTQYFGPGTRLTVL.

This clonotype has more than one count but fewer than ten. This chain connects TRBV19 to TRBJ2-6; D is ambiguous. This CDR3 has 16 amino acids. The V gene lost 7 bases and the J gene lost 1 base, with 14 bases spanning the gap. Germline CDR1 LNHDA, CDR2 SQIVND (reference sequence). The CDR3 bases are TGTGCCAGTATGGACCCACCACTTTCTGGGGCCAACGTCCTGACTTTC. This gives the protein CASMDPPLSGANVLTF.

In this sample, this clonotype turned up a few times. The CDR3 region is CATSGHPNEQFF. The CDR3 DNA sequence: TGTGCCACCAGTGGGCATCCGAATGAGCAGTTCTTC. V usage is TRBV24-1 and J usage is TRBJ2-1; D gene ambiguous. The CDR3 sequence is 12 residues long. Germline-derived CDR1 and CDR2 are KGHDR and SFDVKD. V was trimmed by 5 bases and J by 7 bases, leaving 8 bases between them.

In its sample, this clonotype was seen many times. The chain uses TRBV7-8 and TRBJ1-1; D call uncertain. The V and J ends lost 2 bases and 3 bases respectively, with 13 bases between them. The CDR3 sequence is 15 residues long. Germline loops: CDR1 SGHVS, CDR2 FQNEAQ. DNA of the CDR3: TGTGCCAGCAGCTTATTTGCCCGAGACTACACTGAAGCTTTCTTT. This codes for CASSLFARDYTEAFF.

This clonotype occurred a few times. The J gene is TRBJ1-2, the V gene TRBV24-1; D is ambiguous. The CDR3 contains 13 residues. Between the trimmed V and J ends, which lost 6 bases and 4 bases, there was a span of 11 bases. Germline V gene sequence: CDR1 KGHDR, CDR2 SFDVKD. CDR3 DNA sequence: TGTGCCACCAGTAGTAACCATATCTATGGCTACACCTTC. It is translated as CATSSNHIYGYTF.

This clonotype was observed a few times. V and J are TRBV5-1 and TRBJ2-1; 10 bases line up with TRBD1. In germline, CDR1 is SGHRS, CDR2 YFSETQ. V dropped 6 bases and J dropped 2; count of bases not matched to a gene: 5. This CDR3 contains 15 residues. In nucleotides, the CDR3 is TGCGCCAGCACCCAGGACAGGGGGACCTACAATGAGCAGTTCTTC. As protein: CASTQDRGTYNEQFF.

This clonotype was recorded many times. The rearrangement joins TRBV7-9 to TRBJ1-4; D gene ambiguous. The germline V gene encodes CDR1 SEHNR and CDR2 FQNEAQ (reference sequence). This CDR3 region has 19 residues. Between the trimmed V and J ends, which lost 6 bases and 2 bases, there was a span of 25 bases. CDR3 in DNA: TGTGCCAGCAGAAGGCCCGGACTCGATCCTGAGGGTACTAATGAAAAACTGTTTTTT. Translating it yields CASRRPGLDPEGTNEKLFF.

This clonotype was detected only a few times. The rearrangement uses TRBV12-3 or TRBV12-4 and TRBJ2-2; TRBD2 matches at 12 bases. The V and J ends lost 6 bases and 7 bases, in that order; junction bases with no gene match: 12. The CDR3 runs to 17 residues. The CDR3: CASRPILAGGPSGELFF. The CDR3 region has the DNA TGTGCCAGCAGACCTATTCTAGCGGGAGGGCCGAGCGGGGAGCTGTTTTTT.

The CDR3 loop reads CASSSPEVGDRNYGYTF. In nucleotides, the CDR3 is TGTGCCAGCAGCTCCCCAGAAGTGGGTGACAGAAACTATGGCTACACCTTC. The chain recombines TRBV11-2 with TRBJ1-2; D perhaps matches TRBD1 (5 bases). This CDR3 comprises 17 residues. Trimming shortened V by 4 bases and J by 2 bases, and 20 bases separated the two germline ends. The germline V gene has CDR1 SGHAT and CDR2 FQNNGV.

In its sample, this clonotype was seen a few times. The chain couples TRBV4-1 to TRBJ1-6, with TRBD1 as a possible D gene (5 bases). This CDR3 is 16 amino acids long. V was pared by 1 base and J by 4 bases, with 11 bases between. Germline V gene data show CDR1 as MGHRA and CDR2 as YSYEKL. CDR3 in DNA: TGCGCCAGCAGCCAAGTTCACGAGGGGTATAATTCACCCCTCCACTTT. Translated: CASSQVHEGYNSPLHF.

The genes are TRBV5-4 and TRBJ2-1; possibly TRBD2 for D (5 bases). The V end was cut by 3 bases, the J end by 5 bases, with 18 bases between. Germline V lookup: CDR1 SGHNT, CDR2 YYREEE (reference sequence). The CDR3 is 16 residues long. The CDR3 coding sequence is TGTGCCAGCAGCTGGGCCGGAGCGGTGAGCCACAATGAGCAGTTCTTC. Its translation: CASSWAGAVSHNEQFF.

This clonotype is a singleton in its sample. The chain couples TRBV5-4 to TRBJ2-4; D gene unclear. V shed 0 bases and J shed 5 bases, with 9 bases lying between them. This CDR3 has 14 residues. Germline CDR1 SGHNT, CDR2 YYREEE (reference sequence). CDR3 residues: CASSLDRQQNIQYF. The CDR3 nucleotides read TGTGCCAGCAGCTTGGATCGGCAGCAAAACATTCAGTACTTC.

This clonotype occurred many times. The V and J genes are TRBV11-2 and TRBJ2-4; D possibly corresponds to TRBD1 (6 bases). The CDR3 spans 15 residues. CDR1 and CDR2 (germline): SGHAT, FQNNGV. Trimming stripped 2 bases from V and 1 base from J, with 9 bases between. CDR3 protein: CASSLNRVAKNIQYF. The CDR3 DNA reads TGTGCCAGCAGCTTAAACAGGGTTGCCAAAAACATTCAGTACTTC.

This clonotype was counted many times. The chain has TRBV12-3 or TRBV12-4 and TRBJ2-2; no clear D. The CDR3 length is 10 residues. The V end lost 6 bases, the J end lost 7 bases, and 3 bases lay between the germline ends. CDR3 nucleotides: TGTGCCAGCAGGGGCGGGGAGCTGTTTTTT. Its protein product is CASRGGELFF.

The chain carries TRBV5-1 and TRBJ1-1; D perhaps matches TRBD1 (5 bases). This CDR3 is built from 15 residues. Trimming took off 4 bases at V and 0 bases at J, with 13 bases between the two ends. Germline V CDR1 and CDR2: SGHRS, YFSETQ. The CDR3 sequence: CASSPWTNMNTEAFF. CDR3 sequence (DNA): TGCGCCAGCAGCCCCTGGACAAACATGAACACTGAAGCTTTCTTT.

In nucleotides, the CDR3 is TGCGCCAGCAGACTTACAGGGGTACATCAGCCCCAGCATTTT. Its protein product is CASRLTGVHQPQHF. The chain uses TRBV10-2 and TRBJ1-5, with 7 bases matching TRBD1. CDR3 length equals 14 residues. Germline values: CDR1 WSHSY, CDR2 SAAADI. Trimming at V came to 6 bases and at J to 5 bases, leaving 7 bases not matched to a gene.

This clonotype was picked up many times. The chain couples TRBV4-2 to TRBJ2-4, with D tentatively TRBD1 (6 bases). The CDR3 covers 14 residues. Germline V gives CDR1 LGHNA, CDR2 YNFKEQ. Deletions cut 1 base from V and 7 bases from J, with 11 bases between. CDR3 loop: CASSQAGRGNIQYF. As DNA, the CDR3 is TGTGCCAGCAGCCAAGCGGGAAGGGGGAACATTCAGTACTTC.